This is a list of T cell receptor beta chains from one sample in a study of blood T cell repertoires in COVID-19. Libraries were prepared by immunoSEQ multiplex PCR; TCRdb keeps only in-frame clonotypes and omits some of them. The data show roughly 380,000 clones, about 88% seen once. Sequencing input: peripheral blood. The origin of the receptors is a woman in her 40s with COVID-19, enrolled during active disease. CDR3s include the opening cysteine and the closing phenylalanine or tryptophan. A D gene is named only where the DNA matches it firmly. Some rows have no size entry. The others give once, few or many, or a class for an expanded clone.

j_gene	d_gene	abundance	v_gene	CDR3aa	CDR3nt
TRBJ1-4	NA	NA	TRBV5-1	CASKALSGVNEKLFF	TGCGCCAGCAAGGCCCTCTCAGGGGTTAATGAAAAACTGTTTTTT
TRBJ2-1	TRBD2	NA	TRBV7-3	CASRGTSYNEQFF	TGTGCCAGCAGGGGGACTAGCTACAATGAGCAGTTCTTC
TRBJ2-7	TRBD1	NA	TRBV25-1	CASSEYSGTGSEQYF	TGTGCCAGCAGTGAATATTCCGGGACAGGGTCCGAGCAGTACTTC
TRBJ2-1	TRBD2	NA	TRBV19	CASSISLAGYEQFF	TGTGCCAGTAGTATCTCACTAGCGGGATATGAGCAGTTCTTC
TRBJ1-1	NA	NA	TRBV18	CASSDRNTEAFF	TGTGCCAGCTCCGACAGGAACACTGAAGCTTTCTTT
TRBJ1-6	NA	NA	TRBV28	CASSLVTRGSPLHF	TGTGCCAGCAGTTTAGTCACACGGGGTTCACCCCTCCACTTT
TRBJ2-5	TRBD1	NA	TRBV7-2	CASSSGQQETQYF	TGTGCCAGCAGCTCGGGACAGCAAGAGACCCAGTACTTC
TRBJ2-7	NA	few	TRBV6-6	CASSPTGYHEQYF	TGTGCCAGCAGCCCAACAGGGTACCACGAGCAGTACTTC
TRBJ2-2	TRBD1	NA	TRBV24-1	CATSTRGLGTGELFF	TGTGCCACCAGTACCAGGGGGCTGGGGACCGGGGAGCTGTTTTTT
TRBJ2-7	NA	NA	TRBV7-2	CASSLARTEAYEQYF	TGTGCCAGCAGCTTAGCGCGGACAGAGGCCTACGAGCAGTACTTC
TRBJ1-1	NA	NA	TRBV5-1	CASSSDTEAFF	TGCGCCAGCAGCTCCGACACTGAAGCTTTCTTT
TRBJ1-6	TRBD1	NA	TRBV27	CASSPRQGLNSPLHF	TGTGCCAGCAGCCCGAGACAGGGTTTGAATTCACCCCTCCACTTT
TRBJ2-5	TRBD1	NA	TRBV5-1	CASSLRQGETQYF	TGCGCCAGCAGCTTAAGACAGGGAGAGACCCAGTACTTC
TRBJ2-5	TRBD1	NA	TRBV19	CASSIGPDRARDQYF	TGTGCCAGTAGTATTGGGCCCGACAGGGCGAGGGACCAGTACTTC
TRBJ2-5	NA	NA	TRBV18	CASSPPRGETQYF	TGTGCCAGCTCACCACCTAGGGGGGAGACCCAGTACTTC